These T cell receptor beta chains were read from a single sample in a study of chemoradiotherapy in HPV16-positive cancers. The method was immunoSEQ multiplex PCR; TCRdb's version includes in-frame clones alone and lacks a portion of them. The data show tens of thousands of clones, 88% seen once. The source was blood, collected from a patient who underwent chemoradiotherapy. These receptors originate from a human donor with HPV-associated anogenital cancer. The CDR3 runs from the conserved cysteine through the conserved F or W. The D gene is left open where the match is weak. Not all rows give a size; the values are once, few, many and, for expanded clones, a class.

v_gene	d_gene	j_gene	abundance	CDR3nt	CDR3aa
TRBV7-8	NA	TRBJ1-4	NA	TGTGCCAGCAGCTTAGTTTCTGGGGCCAATGAAAAACTGTTTTTT	CASSLVSGANEKLFF
TRBV11-3	NA	TRBJ2-3	once	TGTGCCAGCAGCTTAGCAGATACGCAGTATTTT	CASSLADTQYF
TRBV29-1	NA	TRBJ2-7	NA	TGCAGCGTTAGGACAGACACCTACGAGCAGTACTTC	CSVRTDTYEQYF
TRBV7-3	NA	TRBJ2-1	NA	TGTGCCAGCAGCTTAGACGCGGGCAGGGGCTCCTACAATGAGCAGTTCTTC	CASSLDAGRGSYNEQFF
TRBV4-1	NA	TRBJ1-1	once	TGCGCCAGCAGCCAAGGCCAGGGAAGGATGAACACTGAAGCTTTCTTT	CASSQGQGRMNTEAFF
TRBV12-5	TRBD2	TRBJ2-7	NA	TGTGCTAGTGGTTTGATTGTTAGCGGGAGTACATCCTACGAGCAGTACTTC	CASGLIVSGSTSYEQYF
TRBV6-6	TRBD1	TRBJ1-3	few	TGTGTAACCGGGACAGGGAACACCATATATTTT	CVTGTGNTIYF
TRBV5-4	NA	TRBJ1-5	once	TGTGCCAGCAGCCTTATGGGAGAGAGCAATCAGCCCCAGCATTTT	CASSLMGESNQPQHF
TRBV4-1	NA	TRBJ1-4	NA	TGCGCCAGCAGCCAAGTGGGAGAAAAACTGTTTTTT	CASSQVGEKLFF
TRBV5-1	NA	TRBJ1-2	NA	TGCGCCAGCAGCTTGCAGGGCGGGGTTGATGGCTACACCTTC	CASSLQGGVDGYTF
TRBV6-1	NA	TRBJ1-2	NA	TGTGCCAGCAGGGGCCAATCCGCCTATGGCTACACCTTC	CASRGQSAYGYTF
TRBV5-1	NA	TRBJ1-1	NA	TGCGCCAGCAGCTTGGATCCCGGGGGGCCGGGGATGGCTTTCTTT	CASSLDPGGPGMAFF
TRBV15	NA	TRBJ2-4	NA	TGTGCCACCAGCAGAGAGCGGTCAGGCGCCGGGAACATTCAGTACTTC	CATSRERSGAGNIQYF
TRBV28	NA	TRBJ2-6	NA	TGTGCCAGCAGGACAGGTTCGGGGGCCAACGTCCTGACTTTC	CASRTGSGANVLTF
TRBV6-5	TRBD1	TRBJ1-2	NA	TGTGCCAGCAGTTACTCAGGGGGACAGTCCAACTATGGCTACACCTTC	CASSYSGGQSNYGYTF
TRBV5-1	TRBD1	TRBJ1-6	NA	TGCGCCAGCAGCTCCGGGACAGGGGGGACACCCCTCCACTTT	CASSSGTGGTPLHF